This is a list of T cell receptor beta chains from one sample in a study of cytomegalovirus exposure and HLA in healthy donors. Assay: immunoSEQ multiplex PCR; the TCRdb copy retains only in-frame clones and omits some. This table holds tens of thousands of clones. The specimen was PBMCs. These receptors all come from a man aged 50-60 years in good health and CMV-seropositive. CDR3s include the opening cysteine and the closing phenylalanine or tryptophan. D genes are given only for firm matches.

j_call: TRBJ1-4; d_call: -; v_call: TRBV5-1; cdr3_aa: CASSPPGTNEKLFF; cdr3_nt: TGCGCCAGCAGCCCCCCAGGGACTAATGAAAAACTGTTTTTT
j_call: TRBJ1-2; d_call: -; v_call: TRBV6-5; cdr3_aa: CASSTQMRQGDGYTF; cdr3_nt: TGTGCCAGCAGTACACAGATGAGGCAGGGTGATGGCTACACCTTC
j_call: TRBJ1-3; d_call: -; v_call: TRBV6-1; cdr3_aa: CASSEANSLSGNTIYF; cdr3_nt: TGTGCCAGCAGTGAAGCGAACAGCCTCTCTGGAAACACCATATATTTT
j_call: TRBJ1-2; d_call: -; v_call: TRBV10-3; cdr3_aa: CAISERGILDGYTF; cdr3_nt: TGTGCCATCAGTGAGAGGGGGATTCTGGATGGCTACACCTTC
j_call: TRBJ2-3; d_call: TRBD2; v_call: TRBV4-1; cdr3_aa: CASSPLAGSVTDTQYF; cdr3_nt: TGCGCCAGCAGCCCCTTAGCGGGATCAGTCACAGATACGCAGTATTTT
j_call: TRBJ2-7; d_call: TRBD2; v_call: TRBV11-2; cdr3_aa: CASSLEPGGVSYEQYF; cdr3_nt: TGTGCCAGCAGCTTAGAGCCGGGGGGGGTCTCCTACGAGCAGTACTTC
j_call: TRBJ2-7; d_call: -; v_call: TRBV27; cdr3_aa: CASSLGPLTYEQYF; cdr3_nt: TGTGCCAGCAGTTTAGGGCCCCTAACCTACGAGCAGTACTTC
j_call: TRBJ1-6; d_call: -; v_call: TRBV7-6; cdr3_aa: CASSSGKNSYNSPLHF; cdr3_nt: TGTGCCAGCAGCTCGGGGAAAAACTCCTATAATTCACCCCTCCACTTT
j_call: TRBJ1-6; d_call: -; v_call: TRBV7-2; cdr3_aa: CASSPQGSGSPLHF; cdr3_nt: TGTGCCAGCAGCCCCCAGGGCTCCGGTTCACCCCTCCACTTT
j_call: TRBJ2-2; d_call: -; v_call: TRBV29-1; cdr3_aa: CSQRTGLGELFF; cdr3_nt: TGCAGCCAACGTACAGGCCTCGGGGAGCTGTTTTTT
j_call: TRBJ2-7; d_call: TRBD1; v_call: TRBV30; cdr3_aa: CAWSVAPLTGQGNYEQYF; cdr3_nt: TGTGCCTGGAGTGTAGCCCCTCTCACGGGACAGGGGAACTACGAGCAGTACTTC
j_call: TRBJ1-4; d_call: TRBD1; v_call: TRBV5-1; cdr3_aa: CASSSGTGDEKLFF; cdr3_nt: TGCGCCAGCAGCTCCGGGACAGGGGATGAAAAACTGTTTTTT
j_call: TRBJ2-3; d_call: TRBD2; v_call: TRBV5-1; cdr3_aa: CASSPGTSGGTDTQYF; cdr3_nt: TGCGCCAGCAGCCCCGGGACTAGCGGGGGGACAGATACGCAGTATTTT
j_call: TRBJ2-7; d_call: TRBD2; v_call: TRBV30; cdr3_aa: CAGSLGLAGGYEQYF; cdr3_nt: TGTGCCGGGAGTCTTGGACTAGCGGGGGGGTACGAGCAGTACTTC
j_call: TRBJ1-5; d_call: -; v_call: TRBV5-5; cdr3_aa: CASSLTTHQPQHF; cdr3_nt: TGTGCCAGCAGCTTGACGACTCATCAGCCCCAGCATTTT
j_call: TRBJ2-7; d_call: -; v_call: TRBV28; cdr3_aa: CASRRASSYEQYF; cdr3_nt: TGTGCCAGCAGGAGAGCAAGCTCCTACGAGCAGTACTTC
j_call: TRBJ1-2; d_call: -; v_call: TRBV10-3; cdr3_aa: CAIRPDSNYGYTF; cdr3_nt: TGTGCCATCAGGCCGGACTCCAACTATGGCTACACCTTC
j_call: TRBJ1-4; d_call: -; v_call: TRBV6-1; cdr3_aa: CASSAQWPDEKLFF; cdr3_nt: TGTGCCAGCAGTGCTCAATGGCCAGATGAAAAACTGTTTTTT
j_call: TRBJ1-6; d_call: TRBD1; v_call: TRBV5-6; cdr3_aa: CASSFWDRDNSPLHF; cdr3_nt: TGTGCCAGCAGCTTCTGGGACAGGGATAATTCACCCCTCCACTTT
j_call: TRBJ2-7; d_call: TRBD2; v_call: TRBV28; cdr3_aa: CASTTRGRVDEQYF; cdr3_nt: TGTGCCAGCACAACTAGAGGGAGGGTAGACGAGCAGTACTTC
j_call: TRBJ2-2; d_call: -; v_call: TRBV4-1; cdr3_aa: CASSQDRRAVTGELFF; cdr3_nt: TGCGCCAGCAGCCAAGATCGGAGGGCCGTTACCGGGGAGCTGTTTTTT
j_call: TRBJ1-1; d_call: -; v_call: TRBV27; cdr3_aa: CASSLGRGNTEAFF; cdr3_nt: TGTGCCAGCAGTTTGGGCAGGGGGAACACTGAAGCTTTCTTT